The present entry profiles one TCR beta chain with its context. Antigen: not known. Building of the TCR beta libraries involved iRepertoire HTBI primers and Arm-PCR of CDR3 regions. TCRdb passed the multiplex PCR reads through MiXCR, listing each CDR3 protein once. The sample holds under 450,000 distinct CDR3 sequences, approximately 23% seen once. The data originate from a study of regulatory T cells in long-lasting Graves disease. Study observations and caveats: Favored usage of TRBV28, TRBJ1-2 and TRBJ2-5 was recorded in persistent disease. Persistent Graves' cases showed lower TCR diversity than newly diagnosed cases. Accuracy may have suffered from the small sample size.

CDR3 size: 15 residues. CDR1 and CDR2 (germline): LNHNV, YYDKDF (reference sequence). V lost 1 base and J 0 bases, leaving 10 bases between the germline ends. Regarding time point: persistent/refractory GD, antithyroid drugs over 5 years with positive TRAb. From RNA extracted from PBMCs, the TCR library was made. Sequenced here: peripheral blood mononuclear cells (PBMCs), sampled when the disease was refractory, from a patient treated with antithyroid drugs. The rearrangement uses TRBV15 and TRBJ2-7; D unresolved. The receptor was isolated from a woman between 40 and 55 years old with Graves disease. The CDR3: CATSRVTLGSYEQYF. CDR3 bases: TGTGCCACCAGCAGAGTGACCCTAGGCTCCTACGAGCAGTACTTC.